The 18 T cell receptor beta chains presented below share a single source sample, sequenced in a study of cytomegalovirus exposure and HLA in healthy donors. Sequencing was performed with immunoSEQ multiplex PCR; in TCRdb, only in-frame clones are kept and a portion is missing. The data contain 130,000 or so clones, more than 70% of them singletons. Sequencing was carried out using PBMCs. The receptors stem from a young woman in good health and CMV-seronegative.

The chain uses TRBV18 and TRBJ2-1; 7 positions agree with TRBD1. The CDR3 is 15 residues long. The germline CDR1 and CDR2 sequences are KGHSH and LQKENI. With 2 bases clipped from V and 0 bases from J, the junction kept 1 base outside the gene matches. CDR3 sequence reads: CASSPGTVSYNEQFF. CDR3 sequence (DNA): TGTGCCAGCTCACCAGGGACAGTCTCCTACAATGAGCAGTTCTTC.

The chain combines TRBV5-5 with TRBJ2-7, with D possibly being TRBD1 (7 bases). The V and J ends lost 6 bases and 2 bases respectively, with 15 bases between them. The CDR3 is 14 amino acids. The V gene's germline CDR1 is SGHKS and CDR2 YYEKEE (reference sequence). The CDR3 DNA follows: TGTGCCAGCACCTCAGGCAGGGGGGCCTACGAGCAGTACTTC. Amino acid sequence: CASTSGRGAYEQYF.

This chain connects TRBV10-3 to TRBJ2-5; no definite D call. The CDR3 has 12 amino acids. V lost 10 bases, J lost 2 bases, and 11 bases lay in between. Germline V gene data show CDR1 as ENHRY and CDR2 as SYGVKD. The CDR3 region is CATSARQETQYF. Here the CDR3 DNA reads TGTGCCACAAGTGCCAGGCAAGAGACCCAGTACTTC.

V gene TRBV7-2 combines with J gene TRBJ1-1; TRBD1 aligns across 7 bases. V shed 6 bases and J 2 bases; nucleotides not matched to a gene: 6. Germline V gene lookup returns CDR1 SGHTA and CDR2 FQGNSA. CDR3 length: 14 residues. The CDR3 DNA is TGTGCCAGCAGTCCGGGACAGATTAACACTGAAGCTTTCTTT. As protein: CASSPGQINTEAFF.

The chain has TRBV7-2 and TRBJ1-5, with D hard to call. CDR1 is SGHTA, CDR2 FQGNSA, per germline. Trimming removed 5 bases at V and 10 bases at J, with 18 bases between. The CDR3 runs 14 residues. CDR3 region: CASSPGLQAFPQHF. DNA for the CDR3: TGTGCCAGCAGCCCCGGACTTCAAGCCTTCCCCCAGCATTTT.

V is TRBV2 and J is TRBJ1-2; 8 nucleotides line up with TRBD1. V dropped 9 bases and J dropped 8; count of bases not matched to a gene: 5. Germline V gene data show CDR1 as SNHLY and CDR2 as FYNNEI. This CDR3 has 11 residues. The CDR3 protein is CASQGAQGYTF. For the CDR3, the DNA is TGTGCCAGTCAGGGGGCGCAAGGCTACACCTTC.

The gene calls are TRBV30 and TRBJ1-6; D may be TRBD1 (5 bases). V lost 5 bases and J 10 bases, leaving 12 bases between the germline ends. There are 12 residues in the CDR3. Germline V gene lookup returns CDR1 GTSNPN and CDR2 SVGIG (reference sequence). The CDR3 bases are TGTGCCTGGGGGGGGTTTGAGTCACCCCTCCACTTT. This translates into CAWGGFESPLHF. Drawing the rest from reference TRBV30 and TRBJ1-6, the complete variable domain is SQTIHQWPATLVQPVGSPLSLECTVEGTSNPNLYWYRQAAGRGLQLLFYSVGIGQISSEVPQNLSASRPQDRQFILSSKKLLLSDSGFYLCAWGGFESPLHFGNGTRLTVT.

V usage is TRBV5-1 and J usage is TRBJ1-6; the D gene is possibly TRBD1 (6 bases). Deletions cut 0 bases from V and 4 bases from J, with 8 bases between. Germline V gene sequence: CDR1 SGHRS, CDR2 YFSETQ. The CDR3 loop spans 15 amino acids. CDR3 coding DNA: TGCGCCAGCAGCTTGGGGACAGAGTATAATTCACCCCTCCACTTT. Translated, it gives CASSLGTEYNSPLHF.

The chain employs TRBV5-4 and TRBJ2-3, with 8 bases aligning to TRBD2. This CDR3 comprises 16 residues. CDR1 is SGHNT and CDR2 is YYREEE in the germline V gene (reference sequence). Trimming took 5 bases from V and 5 from J; bases not matched to a gene: 13. The CDR3 protein is CASSSPRGALEDTQYF. For the CDR3, the DNA is TGTGCCAGCAGTTCTCCGCGGGGGGCCTTGGAAGATACGCAGTATTTT.

In nucleotides, the CDR3 is TGTGCCTGGAGTGTACAGGGAAACACCATATATTTT. Protein product: CAWSVQGNTIYF. The V gene is TRBV30, the J gene TRBJ1-3; the D is unclear. This CDR3 is built from 12 residues. Deletions cut 0 bases from V and 4 bases from J, with 4 bases between. Germline CDR1 reads GTSNPN; CDR2 reads SVGIG (reference sequence).

The rearrangement uses TRBV6-5 and TRBJ1-1, with 9 bases fitting TRBD1. The trim removed 5 bases at V and 4 bases at J, leaving 5 bases unmatched. The CDR3 runs 14 residues. Germline V gene lookup returns CDR1 MNHEY and CDR2 SVGAGI. This CDR3 is CASSRQGGPTEAFF. DNA for the CDR3: TGTGCCAGCAGTCGACAGGGGGGGCCCACTGAAGCTTTCTTT.

This clone occurred a few times. The gene calls are TRBV19 and TRBJ1-2; TRBD1 agrees at 9 bases. The CDR3 length is 12 residues. Looked up from germline, CDR1 is LNHDA and CDR2 is SQIVND (reference sequence). The junction had 5 bases not matched to a gene; V was cut back by 11 bases and J by 4 bases. This CDR3 reads CAVAGQGYGYTF. In DNA, the CDR3 is TGTGCCGTAGCGGGACAGGGCTATGGCTACACCTTC.

This clone showed up just once. V is TRBV19 and J is TRBJ1-1; the D gene is possibly TRBD1 (6 bases). Trimming took 8 bases from V and 5 from J, leaving 21 bases between them. Germline V gene sequence: CDR1 LNHDA, CDR2 SQIVND (reference sequence). The CDR3 spans 15 residues. The CDR3 loop reads CASGAGGARRTEAFF. The CDR3 DNA follows: TGTGCCAGTGGCGCCGGGGGGGCCCGCCGGACTGAAGCTTTCTTT.

The rearrangement links TRBV19 to TRBJ2-5, with TRBD2 identical over 7 bases. Trimming took 2 bases from V and 5 from J; bases not matched to a gene: 8. The CDR3 contains 15 residues. The germline V gene has CDR1 LNHDA and CDR2 SQIVND (reference sequence). CDR3 residues: CASSINRLARETQYF. As DNA, the CDR3 is TGTGCCAGTAGTATAAATCGACTAGCCCGGGAGACCCAGTACTTC.

The V call is TRBV11-3, the J call TRBJ2-3, with D possibly being TRBD2 (6 bases). The CDR3 covers 16 residues. Germline CDR1 reads SGHNT; CDR2 reads YENEEA. V lost 2 bases, J lost 1 base, and 13 bases lay in between. CDR3 sequence: CASSLRSTSRTDTQYF. CDR3 DNA sequence: TGTGCCAGCAGCTTAAGGTCTACTAGCCGCACAGATACGCAGTATTTT.

V is TRBV5-6 and J is TRBJ1-2; D gene unclear. Germline CDR1 is SGHDT and CDR2 is YYEEEE. The CDR3 length is 14 residues. Trimming stripped 6 bases from V and 0 bases from J, with 12 bases between. The CDR3 sequence is CASTRGKANYGYTF. The CDR3 coding sequence is TGTGCCAGCACCCGAGGCAAGGCTAACTATGGCTACACCTTC.

The chain joins TRBV7-2 to TRBJ2-2, with D possibly matching TRBD1 (5 bases). Germline CDR1 is SGHTA and CDR2 is FQGNSA. With 1 base removed from V and 3 bases from J, the gap between germline ends came to 15 bases. The length of the CDR3 is 17 residues. In DNA form, the CDR3 reads TGTGCCAGCAGCTTAGACCTCTGGGGCAGCCACACCGGGGAGCTGTTTTTT. This encodes CASSLDLWGSHTGELFF.

The J gene is TRBJ1-6, the V gene TRBV18; no reliable D call. Germline CDR1 and CDR2: KGHSH and LQKENI. CDR3 length: 13 amino acids. Trimming left V 2 bases short and J 8 bases short, with 7 bases between. The CDR3 spells CASSPTRDSPLHF. The CDR3 DNA is TGTGCCAGCTCACCAACGAGGGATTCACCCCTCCACTTT.